This TCR beta chain emerged from a study of neoadjuvant anti-PD-1 for oral cavity cancer. Whole-study context: Nivolumab at 3 mg/kg was mostly given biweekly, three to four doses, pre-surgery. Study findings and constraints: After neoadjuvant nivolumab, PBMC T cell clonality was significantly higher in non-responders than responders. Higher pretreatment Treg/Th17 ratios tracked higher pretreatment blood clonality.

Germline loops: CDR1 SQVTM, CDR2 ANQGSEA. The ends were cut back, 2 bases at V and 7 bases at J, with 8 bases in the middle. This CDR3 spans 11 amino acids. The table came from immunoSEQ multiplex PCR; TCRdb's copy has only in-frame clones and leaves some out. The sample shows 65,000 to 95,000 clones, approximately 80% of them seen only once. Regarding this clone: Its antigen is not known.

These newly diagnosed stage II-IVA oral cavity squamous cell carcinoma patients had no prior systemic or radiation treatment. The rearrangement joins TRBV29-1 to TRBJ1-1; D not resolved. This receptor was obtained from a person aged 35-80 years with oral cavity squamous cell carcinoma. This specimen consisted of PBMCs, obtained before nivolumab (anti-PD-1) treatment. Here the CDR3 DNA reads TGCAGCGTTGAAAGCGGCCGTGAAGCTTTCTTT. Translated: CSVESGREAFF. The variable domain in full, with the rest retrieved from reference TRBV29-1 and TRBJ1-1, is SAVISQKPSRDICQRGTSLTIQCQVDSQVTMMFWYRQQPGQSLTLIATANQGSEATYESGFVIDKFPISRPNLTFSTLTVSNMSPEDSSIYLCSVESGREAFFGQGTRLTVV.